The present entry profiles one T cell receptor (beta chain) with its context. The antigen is undetermined. Trimming removed 3 bases from V and 4 bases from J, with 4 bases in between. Germline V lookup: CDR1 KGHDR, CDR2 SFDVKD. The CDR3 extends over 12 amino acids. TCR beta libraries were made by quantitative 5'-RACE with molecular barcodes. MiXCR, run by TCRdb on the 5' RACE reads, gives a single entry per CDR3 protein. This table has 100,000 to 150,000 distinct CDR3 sequences, approximately 17% appearing once. The sample comes from a study of CD8 T cells in ankylosing spondylitis. Study-level results: About 8 highly homologous variants made up a TCR beta motif, and this motif appeared characteristic of ankylosing spondylitis blood. Disease-linked clones were found to be CD8+ and relatively rare in peripheral blood. Before this, some motif variants had been reported in reactive arthritis synovial fluid and blood. The clones that were linked to disease were reported to be significantly enriched in matched synovial fluid samples from ankylosing spondylitis patients.

The chain uses TRBV24-1 and TRBJ2-3; no definite D call. The specimen was blood, either unsorted or a sorted T cell fraction (not recorded which). This clonotype was sampled from a male donor with ankylosing spondylitis. The chain's CDR3 is CATSDHPDTQYF. DNA for the CDR3: TGTGCCACCAGTGATCATCCAGATACGCAGTATTTT.